The rows below give T cell receptor beta chains drawn from one sample of a study of cytomegalovirus exposure and HLA in healthy donors. Sequencing used immunoSEQ multiplex PCR; TCRdb keeps in-frame clones, though not all of them. This repertoire shows fewer than 120,000 clones, roughly three quarters found once; its top ten account for less than 7.5%. The sequencing input was PBMCs. These receptors were taken from a man aged 25-45 years in good health and CMV-seropositive. The CDR3 runs from the conserved cysteine through the conserved F or W. Each record gives: V gene, D gene, clone size, CDR3 length, J gene, CDR3 protein, CDR3 DNA. D genes are given only for firm matches. Clone size, where shown, is once, few, many, or a class for clones that have expanded.

TRBV4-1	TRBD1	.	16	TRBJ1-1	CASKKGQGDLRTEAFF	TGCGCCAGCAAGAAGGGACAGGGGGATTTAAGGACTGAAGCTTTCTTT
TRBV15	.	.	16	TRBJ2-2	CATSRVRGGFGGELFF	TGTGCCACCAGCAGAGTAAGGGGGGGGTTCGGCGGGGAGCTGTTTTTT
TRBV11-3	.	.	18	TRBJ2-1	CASSLVLLTGLSYNEQFF	TGTGCCAGCAGCTTAGTTCTCTTAACCGGACTCTCCTACAATGAGCAGTTCTTC
TRBV5-7	TRBD1	.	14	TRBJ1-4	CASSLVGQYEKLFF	TGTGCCAGCAGCTTGGTGGGACAGTATGAAAAACTGTTTTTT
TRBV7-3	.	.	15	TRBJ2-7	CASSLDSTNSYEQYF	TGTGCCAGCAGCTTAGACAGCACTAACTCCTACGAGCAGTACTTC
TRBV2	TRBD2	.	14	TRBJ2-5	CASSERGGGETQYF	TGTGCCAGCAGTGAACGAGGCGGGGGTGAGACCCAGTACTTC
TRBV6-5	.	once	15	TRBJ2-6	CATQGSPSGANVLTF	TGTGCCACCCAGGGTAGCCCCTCTGGGGCCAACGTCCTGACTTTC
TRBV18	TRBD1	.	17	TRBJ2-2	CASSPFGQAAATGELFF	TGTGCCAGCTCACCCTTCGGACAGGCCGCCGCCACAGGCGAGCTGTTTTTT
TRBV7-8	.	.	13	TRBJ1-2	CASSLVSAQDYTF	TGTGCCAGCAGCTTAGTATCGGCTCAGGACTACACCTTC
TRBV7-8	TRBD1	few	16	TRBJ1-3	CASSLAQGARGNTIYF	TGTGCCAGCAGCTTAGCTCAGGGGGCGCGAGGAAACACCATATATTTT
TRBV4-1	.	.	17	TRBJ1-6	CASSQDRGMTNNSPLHF	TGCGCCAGCAGCCAAGACAGGGGAATGACAAATAATTCACCCCTCCACTTT
TRBV2	TRBD1	.	14	TRBJ1-2	CASSVTGGNYGYTF	TGTGCCAGCAGTGTAACAGGGGGCAACTATGGCTACACCTTC
TRBV5-6	TRBD1	few	16	TRBJ1-6	CASSRPTQGINSPLHF	TGTGCCAGCAGCCGTCCCACACAGGGGATCAATTCACCCCTCCACTTT
TRBV19	TRBD1	.	18	TRBJ1-4	CASSLGTDWPATNEKLFF	TGTGCCAGTAGTTTAGGGACAGACTGGCCGGCAACTAATGAAAAACTGTTTTTT
TRBV2	.	.	13	TRBJ1-2	CASSYLGGTGYTF	TGTGCCAGCAGTTACCTCGGGGGTACTGGCTACACCTTC
TRBV6-1	.	few	14	TRBJ2-6	CASTVGGITNVLTF	TGTGCCAGCACAGTTGGAGGGATCACCAACGTCCTGACTTTC
TRBV4-2	TRBD2	.	18	TRBJ2-4	CASSQAGLAGGAKNIQYF	TGTGCCAGCAGCCAAGCGGGGCTAGCGGGGGGTGCCAAAAACATTCAGTACTTC
TRBV19	TRBD2	.	15	TRBJ2-1	CASSISGGYTNEQFF	TGTGCCAGTAGTATCTCGGGAGGTTATACCAATGAGCAGTTCTTC
TRBV7-8	.	.	13	TRBJ1-1	CASRNTRGTEAFF	TGTGCCAGCAGAAATACCCGGGGAACTGAAGCTTTCTTT